This T cell receptor (beta chain) was identified during a study of spatial heterogeneity in lung cancer. Study-level information: Researchers sequenced follow-up PBMC samples if they had them, and these came a median of around two years after resection.

TCRdb re-analysed the 5' RACE reads in MiXCR, keeping a single row per CDR3 protein. The table has tens of thousands of distinct CDR3 sequences, 10% seen once; the top ten hold roughly 29%. As for time point: blood at routine non-recurrence follow-up after resection. V lost 4 bases and J 5 bases, leaving 13 bases between the germline ends. This CDR3 comprises 13 residues. The germline V gene encodes CDR1 SGHRS and CDR2 YFSETQ. This clonotype has just a few counts. This receptor was taken from a female donor with early-stage non-small cell lung cancer. The J gene is TRBJ2-7, the V gene TRBV5-1; tentatively, D is TRBD1 (5 bases). Source: PBMCs, taken at follow-up. The CDR3 nucleotides read TGCGCCAGCAGCCCTCAGGGTTTCCACGAGCAGTACTTC. Its protein is CASSPQGFHEQYF.